These 16 T cell receptor beta chains originate from one sample sequenced in a study of blood T cells in healthy people across ages. The second PCR ran roughly 7 to 12 cycles with a sample-barcoded 5' primer and J-beta primers. TCRdb fed the 5' RACE reads into MiXCR, producing one record per CDR3 protein. Altogether hundreds of thousands of distinct CDR3 sequences are present, around 36% being singletons, with the ten largest covering 13%. The material sequenced was blood. The receptors here all came from a young man in good health.

J is TRBJ2-7 and V is TRBV2; tentative D call: TRBD1 (5 bases). Germline-derived CDR1 and CDR2 are SNHLY and FYNNEI. This CDR3 contains 15 residues. V was cut by 6 bases and J by 1 base, with 16 bases left in between. DNA of the CDR3: TGTGCCAGCAGGGCCCTAGTGGGGCAATCCTACGAGCAGTACTTC. Translated, it gives CASRALVGQSYEQYF. Full variable domain (outside the CDR3, taken from reference TRBV2 and TRBJ2-7): EPEVTQTPSHQVTQMGQEVILRCVPISNHLYFYWYRQILGQKVEFLVSFYNNEISEKSEIFDDQFSVERPDGSNFTLKIRSTKLEDSAMYFCASRALVGQSYEQYFGPGTRLTVT.

This clonotype was seen more than once but under ten times. The chain carries TRBV7-7 and TRBJ1-3, with D hard to call. Per the germline V gene, CDR1 is SSHAT and CDR2 is FNYEAQ (reference sequence). This CDR3 is built from 16 residues. Deletions cut 5 bases from V and 0 bases from J, with 14 bases between. DNA of the CDR3: TGTGCCAGCAGCCTTGGATTAGGGAGCTCTGGAAACACCATATATTTT. Translating it yields CASSLGLGSSGNTIYF.

A note on this clonotype: This clone may be a read error of a much larger clone one base away. The final CDR3 position lacks the conserved phenylalanine or tryptophan, pointing to a likely read error. This chain joins TRBV25-1 and TRBJ2-1, with D uncertain. The V and J ends lost 3 bases and 8 bases respectively, with 5 bases between them. Looked up from germline, CDR1 is MGHDK and CDR2 is SYGVNS. The CDR3 runs to 11 residues. CDR3 DNA: TGTGCCAGCAGTGAGGTCGATGAGCAGTTCTCC. Translated, it gives CASSEVDEQFS.

This clonotype was observed a handful of times. This chain joins TRBV9 and TRBJ1-6; D remains ambiguous. V dropped 4 bases and J dropped 6 bases, with 17 bases sitting between them. This CDR3 contains 16 residues. The germline CDR1 and CDR2 sequences are SGDLS and YYNGEE. The CDR3 DNA sequence: TGTGCCAGCAGCCCCCGGGTAGGAGGAATTAATTCACCCCTCCACTTT. Translation: CASSPRVGGINSPLHF.

This clonotype was seen a single time. The chain links TRBV28 to TRBJ2-7; D remains unclear. Between the trimmed V and J ends, which lost 3 bases and 4 bases, there was a span of 13 bases. Germline V lookup: CDR1 MDHEN, CDR2 SYDVKM. CDR3 length equals 14 residues. In nucleotides, the CDR3 is TGTGCCAGCAGTTTGTTCCCCAGACATTACGAGCAGTACTTC. Protein product: CASSLFPRHYEQYF.

The chain links TRBV20-1 to TRBJ1-5, with D perhaps matching TRBD1 (6 bases). The CDR3 runs to 14 residues. Trimming shortened V by 0 bases and J by 5 bases, and 11 bases separated the two germline ends. Germline V CDR1 and CDR2: DFQATT, SNEGSKA (reference sequence). In DNA form, the CDR3 reads TGCAGTGCTAGAGAGTCGGGGGGCGATCAGCCCCAGCATTTT. Translating gives CSARESGGDQPQHF.

V and J are TRBV27 and TRBJ1-1, with D unclear. CDR1 MNHEY and CDR2 SMNVEV come from the germline V gene (reference sequence). The CDR3 totals 14 residues. V was cut by 6 bases and J by 8 bases, with 19 bases left in between. Written as DNA, the CDR3 is TGTGCCAGCAGGCCAAGGACCCAGAGGTCGGAAGCTTTCTTT. This translates into CASRPRTQRSEAFF.

This clonotype was found a few times. The chain is built from TRBV4-3 and TRBJ1-1; possibly TRBD1 for D (6 bases). Germline-derived CDR1 and CDR2 are LGHNA and YSLEER. This CDR3 has 15 residues. The V and J ends lost 0 bases and 5 bases respectively, with 13 bases between them. The CDR3 sequence: CASSQEAGAGTEAFF. The CDR3 nucleotides are TGCGCCAGCAGCCAAGAGGCAGGGGCGGGAACTGAAGCTTTCTTT.

V usage is TRBV4-2 and J usage is TRBJ1-1; D is ambiguous. The CDR3 runs to 13 residues. Trimming removed 1 base at V and 4 bases at J, with 7 bases between. Germline loops: CDR1 LGHNA, CDR2 YNFKEQ. DNA of the CDR3: TGTGCCAGCAGCCAAGTTCTTCTCACTGAAGCTTTCTTT. This gives the protein CASSQVLLTEAFF.

This clonotype was observed a handful of times. The genes are TRBV5-1 and TRBJ2-1; D tentatively fits TRBD1 or TRBD2 (6 bases each). CDR1 is SGHRS and CDR2 is YFSETQ in the germline V gene. CDR3 length equals 16 residues. Deletions cut 4 bases from V and 7 bases from J, with 21 bases between. The CDR3 DNA is TGCGCCAGCAGCACCGGAGAGGGGGGCCTACTGAATGAGCAGTTCTTC. This encodes CASSTGEGGLLNEQFF.

This clonotype was detected only a few times. The J gene is TRBJ1-4, the V gene TRBV20-1; TRBD1 agrees at 7 bases. The J segment lost 7 bases and the V segment lost 2 bases, leaving 7 bases of the junction unmatched. The CDR3 spans 14 residues. Germline V gene data show CDR1 as DFQATT and CDR2 as SNEGSKA (reference sequence). The CDR3 spells CSARRQGEREKLFF. CDR3 sequence (DNA): TGCAGTGCTAGAAGACAGGGCGAACGTGAAAAACTGTTTTTT.

The rearrangement joins TRBV11-2 to TRBJ2-1; 14 positions agree with TRBD2. Germline lookup yields CDR1 SGHAT and CDR2 FQNNGV. Trimming removed 5 bases from V and 4 bases from J; junction bases left unmatched: 7. The CDR3 runs 17 residues. CDR3 residues: CASSPGTSGGYYNEQFF. In DNA, the CDR3 is TGTGCCAGCAGCCCCGGGACTAGCGGGGGATATTACAATGAGCAGTTCTTC.

J is TRBJ2-3 and V is TRBV6-6, with D perhaps given as TRBD1 or TRBD2 (6 bases each). V lost 9 bases to trimming and J lost 2 bases, with 15 bases between them. Germline V gives CDR1 MNHNY, CDR2 SVGAGI (reference sequence). This CDR3 has 14 amino acids. CDR3 sequence reads: CASSGAQPTDTQYF. Written as DNA, the CDR3 is TGTGCCAGTTCGGGGGCCCAGCCCACAGATACGCAGTATTTT.

The chain has TRBV20-1 and TRBJ1-5; no firm D call. The V end was cut by 0 bases, the J end by 0 bases, with 9 bases between. Germline V lookup: CDR1 DFQATT, CDR2 SNEGSKA (reference sequence). The CDR3 has 15 amino acids. CDR3 DNA: TGCAGTGCTAGAGAAGGTCCGTATAGCAATCAGCCCCAGCATTTT. Its translation: CSAREGPYSNQPQHF.

The rearrangement links TRBV3-1 to TRBJ2-1; D is undetermined. Trimming left V 0 bases short and J 6 bases short, with 9 bases between. The CDR3 is made up of 14 amino acids. Per germline, CDR1 LGHDT and CDR2 YNNKEL (reference sequence). CDR3 nucleotides: TGTGCCAGCAGCCAAGATTACGCCTCCAATGAGCAGTTCTTC. This sequence encodes CASSQDYASNEQFF.

This clonotype has a handful of counts. This chain links TRBV4-2 with TRBJ2-7; the D gene is possibly TRBD1 (6 bases). The germline V gene has CDR1 LGHNA and CDR2 YNFKEQ. The CDR3 length is 17 residues. V lost 4 bases, J lost 0 bases, and 19 bases lay in between. The CDR3 bases are TGTGCCAGCAGCCCTCACAGGACAGCGCTTAGCTCCTACGAGCAGTACTTC. This sequence encodes CASSPHRTALSSYEQYF.